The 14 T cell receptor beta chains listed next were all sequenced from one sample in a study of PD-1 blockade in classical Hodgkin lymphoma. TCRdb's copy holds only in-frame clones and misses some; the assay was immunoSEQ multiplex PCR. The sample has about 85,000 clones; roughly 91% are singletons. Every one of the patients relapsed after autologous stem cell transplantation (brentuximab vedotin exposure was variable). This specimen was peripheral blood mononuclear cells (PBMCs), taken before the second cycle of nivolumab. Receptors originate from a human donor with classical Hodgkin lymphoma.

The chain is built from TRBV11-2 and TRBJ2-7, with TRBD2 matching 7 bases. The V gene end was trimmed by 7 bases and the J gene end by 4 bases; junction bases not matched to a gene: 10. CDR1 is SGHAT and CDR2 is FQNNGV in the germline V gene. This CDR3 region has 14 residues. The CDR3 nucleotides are TGTGCCAGCAAGGTTAATAGCGGGCCATACGAGCAGTACTTC. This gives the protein CASKVNSGPYEQYF.

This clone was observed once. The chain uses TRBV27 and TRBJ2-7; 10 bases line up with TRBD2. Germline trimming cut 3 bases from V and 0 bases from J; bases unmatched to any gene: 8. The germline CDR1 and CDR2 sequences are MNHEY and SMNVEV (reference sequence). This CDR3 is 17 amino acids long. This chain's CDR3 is CASSFRHTSGASYEQYF. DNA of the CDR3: TGTGCCAGCAGTTTCCGACATACTAGCGGGGCCTCCTACGAGCAGTACTTC.

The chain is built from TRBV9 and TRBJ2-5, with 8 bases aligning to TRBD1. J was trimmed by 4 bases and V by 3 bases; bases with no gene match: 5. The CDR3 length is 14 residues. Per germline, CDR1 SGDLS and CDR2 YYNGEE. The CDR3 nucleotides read TGTGCCAGCAGCGCTGGACAGGGAGGAGAGACCCAGTACTTC. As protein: CASSAGQGGETQYF.

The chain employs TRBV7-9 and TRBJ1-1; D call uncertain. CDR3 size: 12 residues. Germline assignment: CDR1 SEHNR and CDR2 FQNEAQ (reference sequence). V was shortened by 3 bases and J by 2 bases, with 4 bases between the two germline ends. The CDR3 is CASSFVNTEAFF. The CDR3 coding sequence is TGTGCCAGCAGCTTCGTTAACACTGAAGCTTTCTTT.

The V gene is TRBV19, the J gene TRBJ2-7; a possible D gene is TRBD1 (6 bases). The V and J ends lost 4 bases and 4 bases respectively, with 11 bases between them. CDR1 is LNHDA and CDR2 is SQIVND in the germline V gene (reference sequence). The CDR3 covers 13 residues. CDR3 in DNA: TGTGCCAGTAGTAGTAAGGGGGTTTACGAGCAGTACTTC. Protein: CASSSKGVYEQYF.

The CDR3: CASSYSSYTQYF. The CDR3 region has the DNA TGTGCCAGCAGTTACTCGAGCTACACCCAGTACTTC. V is TRBV6-6 and J is TRBJ2-5; D remains unclear. Trimming stripped 0 bases from V and 8 bases from J, with 7 bases between. The CDR3 consists of 12 residues. The germline V gene has CDR1 MNHNY and CDR2 SVGAGI (reference sequence).

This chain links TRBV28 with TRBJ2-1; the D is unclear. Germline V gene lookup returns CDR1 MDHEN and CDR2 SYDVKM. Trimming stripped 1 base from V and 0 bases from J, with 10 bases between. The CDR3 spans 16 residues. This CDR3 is CASSLSAASSYNEQFF. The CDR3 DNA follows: TGTGCCAGCAGTTTATCCGCGGCCAGCTCCTACAATGAGCAGTTCTTC.

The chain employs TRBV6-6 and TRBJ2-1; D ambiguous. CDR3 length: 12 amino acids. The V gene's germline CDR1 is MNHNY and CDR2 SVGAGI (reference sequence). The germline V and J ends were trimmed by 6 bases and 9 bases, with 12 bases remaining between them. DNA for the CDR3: TGTGCCAGCAGCCAGACATCCGGTGAGCAGTTCTTC. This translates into CASSQTSGEQFF.

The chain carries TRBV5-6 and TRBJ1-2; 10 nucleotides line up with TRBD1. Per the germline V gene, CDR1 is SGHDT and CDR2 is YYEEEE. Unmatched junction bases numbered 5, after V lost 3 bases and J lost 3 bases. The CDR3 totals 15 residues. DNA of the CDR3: TGTGCCAGCAGCTCGAGCGGGACAGGGGACTATGGCTACACCTTC. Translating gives CASSSSGTGDYGYTF.

The CDR3 DNA is TGTGCCAGCAGCTTGGTAGGGGGAAAAGGTGCAGCCTACGAGCAGTACTTC. This translates into CASSLVGGKGAAYEQYF. The V gene is TRBV5-6, the J gene TRBJ2-7; D may be TRBD1 (6 bases). This CDR3 contains 17 residues. V gave up 0 bases and J gave up 2 bases, with 18 bases separating them. The germline CDR1 and CDR2 sequences are SGHDT and YYEEEE. The full variable domain, in which reference TRBV5-6 and TRBJ2-7 provide the parts outside the CDR3, is DAGVTQSPTHLIKTRGQQVTLRCSPKSGHDTVSWYQQALGQGPQFIFQYYEEEERQRGNFPDRFSGHQFPNYSSELNVNALLLGDSALYLCASSLVGGKGAAYEQYFGPGTRLTVT.

The CDR3 nucleotides read TGTGCCAGCAGCCTGACCACAGGGGGCTCGTACGAGCAGTACTTC. Its protein product is CASSLTTGGSYEQYF. The chain links TRBV5-6 to TRBJ2-7; 9 bases align to TRBD1. Germline V CDR1 and CDR2: SGHDT, YYEEEE. The CDR3 consists of 15 residues. V lost 4 bases and J lost 4; bases outside the gene matches: 9.

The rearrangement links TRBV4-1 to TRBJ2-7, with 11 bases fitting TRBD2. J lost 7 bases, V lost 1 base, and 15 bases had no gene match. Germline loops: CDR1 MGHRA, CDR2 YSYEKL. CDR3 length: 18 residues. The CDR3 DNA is TGCGCCAGCAGCCAAGGCGGCTTAGCGGGAGGGCCCCTAGAAGAGCAGTACTTC. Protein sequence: CASSQGGLAGGPLEEQYF.

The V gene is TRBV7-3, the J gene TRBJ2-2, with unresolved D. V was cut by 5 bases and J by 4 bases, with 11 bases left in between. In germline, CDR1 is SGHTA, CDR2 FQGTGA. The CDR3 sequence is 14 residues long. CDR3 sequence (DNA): TGTGCCAGCAGCCCTGACATTCCCACCGGGGAGCTGTTTTTT. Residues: CASSPDIPTGELFF.

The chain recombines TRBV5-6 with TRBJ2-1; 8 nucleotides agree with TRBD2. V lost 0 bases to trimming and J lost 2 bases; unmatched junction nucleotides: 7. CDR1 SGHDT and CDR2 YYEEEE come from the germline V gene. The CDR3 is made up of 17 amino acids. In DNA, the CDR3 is TGTGCCAGCAGCTTGGCCCGGGGACTAGTCCCCTACAATGAGCAGTTCTTC. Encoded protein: CASSLARGLVPYNEQFF.